The 27 T cell receptor beta chains reported below all come from one sample, sequenced in a study of cytomegalovirus exposure and HLA in healthy donors. With 60 Vbeta and 13 Jbeta primers, the PCR was carried out. Assay used: immunoSEQ multiplex PCR; TCRdb lists only in-frame clones, some missing. The sample carries about 89,000 clones, 9.4% recorded once. The source material was PBMCs. The receptors were gathered from a man aged 50-59 years in good health and CMV-seropositive.

This clone was recorded a few times. As DNA, the CDR3 is TGTGCCAGCAGCTCCTGGGGACTGGACACAGATACGCAGTATTTT. Protein: CASSSWGLDTDTQYF. This chain uses TRBV5-8 with TRBJ2-3; possible D gene TRBD2, 6 bases. CDR3 length: 15 residues. Germline V gene sequence: CDR1 SGHTS, CDR2 YDEGEE. Trimming shortened V by 3 bases and J by 2 bases, and 13 bases separated the two germline ends.

This clone was counted a few times. The J gene is TRBJ2-7, the V gene TRBV28; tentatively, D is TRBD1 (6 bases). CDR3 length equals 15 residues. The germline V gene has CDR1 MDHEN and CDR2 SYDVKM. The V end lost 4 bases, the J end lost 2 bases, and 15 bases lay between the germline ends. The CDR3 region is CASSSPAGATYEQYF. The CDR3 region has the DNA TGTGCCAGCAGTTCTCCGGCAGGGGCGACCTACGAGCAGTACTTC.

The rearrangement uses TRBV7-3 and TRBJ1-1; a weak D match, TRBD1 (6 bases). The ends were cut back, 2 bases at V and 0 bases at J, with 13 bases in the middle. The CDR3 is made up of 16 amino acids. CDR1 is SGHTA, CDR2 FQGTGA, per germline. The CDR3 bases are TGTGCCAGCAGCTTACAAGGGGGGGGATTGAACACTGAAGCTTTCTTT. Translation gives CASSLQGGGLNTEAFF.

V gene TRBV18 combines with J gene TRBJ2-7; TRBD2 aligns across 7 bases. Unmatched junction bases numbered 8, after V lost 3 bases and J lost 3 bases. Germline CDR1 is KGHSH and CDR2 is LQKENI. The CDR3 totals 15 residues. CDR3 nucleotides: TGTGCCAGCTCACCCAGAGCGGGAAGCATCTACGAGCAGTACTTC. Translating it yields CASSPRAGSIYEQYF.

This clone came up a few times. This chain connects TRBV4-2 to TRBJ1-1, with TRBD1 identical over 10 bases. Germline values: CDR1 LGHNA, CDR2 YNFKEQ. Trimming took 4 bases from V and 5 from J; bases not matched to a gene: 13. This CDR3 contains 17 residues. The CDR3 is CASSPGQGVGGWTEAFF. CDR3 sequence (DNA): TGTGCCAGCAGCCCTGGACAGGGGGTCGGAGGATGGACTGAAGCTTTCTTT.

The CDR3 loop reads CASSLRTGGMNTEAFF. The CDR3, as DNA: TGCGCCAGCAGCTTGAGAACAGGGGGAATGAACACTGAAGCTTTCTTT. The chain is built from TRBV5-1 and TRBJ1-1; 8 positions match TRBD1. Losses at the gene ends were 1 base for V and 0 bases for J; bases not matched to a gene: 5. In germline, CDR1 is SGHRS, CDR2 YFSETQ. The CDR3 runs 16 residues.

The chain combines TRBV21-1 with TRBJ2-7; TRBD1, the table's D call, was not compared with the DNA. TRBV21-1 is annotated as a pseudogene. This CDR3 is 15 amino acids long. The CDR3: CASRALDRGSYEQYF. The DNA of the CDR3 is TGTGCCAGCAGGGCCCTAGACAGGGGCTCCTACGAGCAGTACTTC.

This clone occurred a few times. This rearrangement joins TRBV5-8 to TRBJ1-1; weak D call: TRBD1 (6 bases). V lost 10 bases, J lost 7 bases, and 14 bases lay in between. This CDR3 is built from 11 residues. CDR1 and CDR2 (germline): SGHTS, YDEGEE. The CDR3 sequence: CASRTGFEAFF. The CDR3, as DNA: TGTGCCTCAAGAACAGGGTTTGAAGCTTTCTTT. Full variable domain (remainder filled in from reference TRBV5-8 and TRBJ1-1): EAGVTQSPTHLIKTRGQQATLRCSPISGHTSVYWYQQALGLGLQFLLWYDEGEERNRGNFPPRFSGRQFPNYSSELNVNALELEDSALYLCASRTGFEAFFGQGTRLTVV.

Only a few counts were recorded for this clone. The V gene is TRBV28, the J gene TRBJ1-1; tentative D call: TRBD1 (6 bases). The germline gives CDR1 MDHEN, CDR2 SYDVKM. The CDR3 contains 15 residues. V lost 3 bases to trimming and J lost 8 bases, with 19 bases between them. The CDR3 nucleotides read TGTGCCAGCAGTTTTCCCGGGGCAGGGGCATCCGAAGCTTTCTTT. Translation gives CASSFPGAGASEAFF.

This clone was recorded a few times. This sequence joins TRBV25-1 and TRBJ1-2, with TRBD1 as a possible D gene (5 bases). The CDR3 runs to 15 residues. Germline CDR1 reads MGHDK; CDR2 reads SYGVNS. V shed 5 bases and J shed 4 bases, with 17 bases lying between them. CDR3 amino acids: CASSPQGSKPYGYTF. The CDR3 nucleotides are TGTGCCAGCAGTCCCCAGGGCTCCAAACCCTATGGCTACACCTTC.

The chain links TRBV4-3 to TRBJ2-2; D unresolved. The CDR3 is 14 residues long. Trimming shortened V by 0 bases and J by 3 bases, and 5 bases separated the two germline ends. From germline, CDR1 is LGHNA and CDR2 YSLEER. DNA of the CDR3: TGCGCCAGCAGCCAAGACTCTTACACCGGGGAGCTGTTTTTT. Its protein is CASSQDSYTGELFF.

This clone was counted between two and nine times. The chain combines TRBV18 with TRBJ1-2; no clear D gene. CDR3 length: 15 residues. From germline, CDR1 is KGHSH and CDR2 LQKENI. Trimming stripped 0 bases from V and 5 bases from J, with 13 bases between. CDR3 nucleotide sequence: TGTGCCAGCTCACCACCTAAGGCAGGAGGATATGGCTACACCTTC. Its protein is CASSPPKAGGYGYTF.

CDR3 protein: CASHSRSGNEQFF. The CDR3 DNA is TGTGCCAGCCATTCGCGGAGTGGCAATGAGCAGTTCTTC. V and J are TRBV27 and TRBJ2-1; D ambiguous. Germline CDR1 MNHEY, CDR2 SMNVEV (reference sequence). The V and J ends lost 8 bases and 6 bases respectively, with 14 bases between them. The CDR3 has 13 residues.

The chain uses TRBV5-1 and TRBJ2-1; D is unclear. This CDR3 is built from 13 residues. The germline CDR1 and CDR2 sequences are SGHRS and YFSETQ. V was trimmed by 0 bases and J by 6 bases, leaving 7 bases between them. The CDR3 spells CASSLEARNEQFF. The CDR3 bases are TGCGCCAGCAGCTTGGAAGCACGCAATGAGCAGTTCTTC.

The chain employs TRBV2 and TRBJ2-1; TRBD2 matches 10 bases. CDR3 size: 14 residues. With 7 bases clipped from V and 7 bases from J, the junction kept 7 bases outside the gene matches. CDR1 is SNHLY and CDR2 is FYNNEI in the germline V gene. For the CDR3, the DNA is TGTGCCAGCATACGGACTAGCGGTTCTAATGAGCAGTTCTTC. Translated: CASIRTSGSNEQFF.

This clone turned up a few times. This chain uses TRBV5-1 with TRBJ2-5; a weak D match, TRBD1 (6 bases). The V end lost 2 bases, the J end lost 7 bases, and 9 bases lay between the germline ends. This CDR3 contains 12 residues. In germline, CDR1 is SGHRS, CDR2 YFSETQ. DNA of the CDR3: TGCGCCAGCAGCTTTATACAGGGGACCCAGTACTTC. This gives the protein CASSFIQGTQYF.

This clone was recorded once. The chain links TRBV11-2 to TRBJ2-3, with 8 bases lining up with TRBD2. This CDR3 has 15 residues. V gave up 5 bases and J gave up 0 bases; unmatched junction bases: 4. Germline V gene data show CDR1 as SGHAT and CDR2 as FQNNGV. The CDR3 reads CASSTGTSSTDTQYF. The CDR3 DNA reads as TGTGCCAGCAGCACCGGGACTAGTAGCACAGATACGCAGTATTTT.

This clone occurred a few times. V is TRBV20-1 and J is TRBJ2-7; D remains unclear. Per germline, CDR1 DFQATT and CDR2 SNEGSKA (reference sequence). Trimming stripped 0 bases from V and 6 bases from J, with 3 bases between. The CDR3 is 10 amino acids. The CDR3: CSARDREQYF. The CDR3 DNA reads TGCAGTGCTAGAGACCGCGAGCAGTACTTC.

The chain combines TRBV1 with TRBJ2-7; the table's D gene call, TRBD2, was not cross checked with the DNA. TRBV1 is given as a pseudogene. There are 13 residues in the CDR3. In nucleotides, the CDR3 is TGCACCAGCAGGGGGCGGGGGAGGTACGAGCAGTACGTC. Residues: CTSRGRGRYEQYV.

This clone was seen only a few times. This specimen includes other DNA sequences encoding the same CDR3. The chain combines TRBV28 with TRBJ2-5; D not certain. Germline V lookup: CDR1 MDHEN, CDR2 SYDVKM. V gave up 6 bases and J gave up 5 bases, with 10 bases separating them. The CDR3 runs to 12 residues. CDR3 region: CASSPASETQYF. DNA for the CDR3: TGTGCCAGCAGCCCGGCTAGTGAGACCCAGTACTTC.

This clone came up a few times. This chain connects TRBV5-4 to TRBJ2-7, with D perhaps matching TRBD2 (6 bases). Looked up from germline, CDR1 is SGHNT and CDR2 is YYREEE (reference sequence). V dropped 0 bases and J dropped 5 bases, with 24 bases sitting between them. The CDR3 runs 18 residues. CDR3 sequence (DNA): TGTGCCAGCAGCTTGGTTAGGTCCGGGAGCCCCAACGCCGACGAGCAGTACTTC. Amino acids: CASSLVRSGSPNADEQYF.

This clone was seen a handful of times. The chain is built from TRBV7-2 and TRBJ2-1, with TRBD2 identical over 9 bases. The germline CDR1 and CDR2 sequences are SGHTA and FQGNSA. After removal of 2 bases from V and 9 bases from J, the junction contained 8 bases not matched to a gene. This CDR3 contains 15 residues. This CDR3 reads CASSLMTSGGTEQFF. CDR3 bases: TGTGCCAGCAGCTTAATGACTAGCGGAGGGACTGAGCAGTTCTTC.

The gene calls are TRBV19 and TRBJ2-3; 8 bases agree with TRBD2. V lost 7 bases to trimming and J lost 5 bases; unmatched junction nucleotides: 11. The length of the CDR3 is 15 residues. Germline assignment: CDR1 LNHDA and CDR2 SQIVND (reference sequence). The CDR3 bases are TGTGCCAGTACAGACCCCGGGGGGGCGAAAGATACGCAGTATTTT. Its protein product is CASTDPGGAKDTQYF.

This clone was seen only a few times. The V call is TRBV30, the J call TRBJ2-7, with a possible D match to TRBD2 (5 bases). With 5 bases removed from V and 3 bases from J, the gap between germline ends came to 14 bases. Germline V gives CDR1 GTSNPN, CDR2 SVGIG (reference sequence). The CDR3 spans 13 residues. CDR3 in DNA: TGTGCCTGGGGCCGAGCGGAGTACTACGAGCAGTACTTC. Encoded protein: CAWGRAEYYEQYF.

This clone was counted between two and nine times. The chain carries TRBV9 and TRBJ2-1, with a weak D call TRBD2 (6 bases). CDR3 length equals 15 residues. The V gene lost 0 bases and the J gene lost 10 bases, with 17 bases spanning the gap. Germline CDR1 reads SGDLS; CDR2 reads YYNGEE. The CDR3 region has the DNA TGTGCCAGCAGCGTAGCGGACGGGAGCCCCCGGGAGCAGTTCTTC. This gives the protein CASSVADGSPREQFF.

Points on this clone: A read error may produce the germline difference seen at one junction end. J is TRBJ1-6 and V is TRBV25-1; a possible D gene is TRBD1 (5 bases). The CDR3 loop spans 15 amino acids. Germline CDR1 and CDR2: MGHDK and SYGVNS. The CDR3 coding sequence is TGTGCCAGCAGTGAACCCACCGGGGGGAATTCACCCCTCAACTTT. Amino acids: CASSEPTGGNSPLNF. The variable domain in full, completed from reference TRBV25-1 and TRBJ1-6, reads EADIYQTPRYLVIGTGKKITLECSQTMGHDKMYWYQQDPGMELHLIHYSYGVNSTEKGDLSSESTVSRIRTEHFPLTLESARPSHTSQYLCASSEPTGGNSPLNFGNGTRLTVT.

This chain uses TRBV5-1 with TRBJ2-7, with D unclear. The CDR3 loop spans 14 amino acids. Germline CDR1 is SGHRS and CDR2 is YFSETQ. Between the trimmed V and J ends, which lost 5 bases and 0 bases, there was a span of 12 bases. CDR3 DNA sequence: TGCGCCAGCAGTGGTGGCGGAATCTCCTACGAGCAGTACTTC. Its protein is CASSGGGISYEQYF.